The rows below give T cell receptor beta chains drawn from one sample of a study of shared clonotypes between healthy human individuals. Sequencing used immunoSEQ multiplex PCR; TCRdb keeps in-frame clones, though not all of them. Of a few million clones listed, approximately 93% were seen once; the top ten hold 0.35% to 0.5%. The sequenced sample was naive CD4+ T cells from PBMCs. The receptor set was obtained from a man younger than 35 in good health. Some clones in this sample may be carry-over from other donors' samples. Each CDR3 is given with its conserved first and last residue. A D gene is named only where the DNA matches it firmly. Expanded clones are given a class, and other clones once, few, many or no size at all.

V gene	clone size	D gene	J gene	CDR3 DNA	CDR3 protein
TRBV29-1	-	-	TRBJ2-7	TGCAGCGCCCGGACAGTATCTAGCTCCTACGAGCAGTACTTC	CSARTVSSSYEQYF
TRBV11-3	-	-	TRBJ2-3	TGTGCCAGCAGCTCTAGCAGAACAGATACGCAGTATTTT	CASSSSRTDTQYF
TRBV7-3	-	-	TRBJ1-1	TGTGCCAGCAGCCCCAGTCGGACAGACTACACTGAAGCTTTCTTT	CASSPSRTDYTEAFF
TRBV6-5	few	-	TRBJ2-7	TGTGCCAGCAGTTTAGGGTACGAGCAGTACTTC	CASSLGYEQYF
TRBV5-1	-	-	TRBJ2-1	TGCGCCAGCAGCTTGAGGGTAGGGAATGAGCAGTTCTTC	CASSLRVGNEQFF
TRBV30	-	-	TRBJ2-2	TGTGCCTGGAGTAGGACATCCAACACCGGGGAGCTGTTTTTT	CAWSRTSNTGELFF
TRBV5-1	-	TRBD2	TRBJ2-6	TGCGCCAGCAGCGCTGCGGGAGGGGGCTCTGGGGCCAACGTCCTGACTTTC	CASSAAGGGSGANVLTF
TRBV6-1	-	TRBD1	TRBJ1-5	TGTGCCAGCAGTGGACAGGGGGGCAATCAGCCCCAGCATTTT	CASSGQGGNQPQHF
TRBV9	few	TRBD2	TRBJ2-2	TGTGCCAGCAGCGTTAGCGGGACAACCGGGGAGCTGTTTTTT	CASSVSGTTGELFF
TRBV30	-	-	TRBJ2-1	TGTGCCTGGAGTGGGACCCGGACAAGCAGGTCCTACAATGAGCAGTTCTTC	CAWSGTRTSRSYNEQFF
TRBV6-5	-	TRBD1	TRBJ1-3	TGTGCCAGCAGCCCCGGGGACAGGGGTGGAAACACCATATATTTT	CASSPGDRGGNTIYF
TRBV7-9	-	-	TRBJ2-5	TGTGCCAGCAGCTTAGAAAGGTTAGGTGAATTGGCGACCCAGTACTTC	CASSLERLGELATQYF
TRBV15	-	-	TRBJ1-2	TGTGCCACCAGCAGAGGGCTCGCGGACATAAACTATGGCTACACCTTC	CATSRGLADINYGYTF
TRBV7-9	-	TRBD1	TRBJ1-1	TGTGCCAGCAGCTTTACTATGTATAGGACAGGTAGGTTGAACACTGAAGCTTTCTTT	CASSFTMYRTGRLNTEAFF
TRBV28	-	TRBD1	TRBJ1-2	TGTGCCAGCAGTCCAAGGGACAGGCCATATGGCTACACCTTC	CASSPRDRPYGYTF
TRBV30	-	-	TRBJ2-7	TGTGCCTGGACGCCAACAGGGACTACCTACGAGCAGTACTTC	CAWTPTGTTYEQYF
TRBV5-4	-	-	TRBJ1-1	TGTGCCAGCAGCTACCTCGGGACGGTTAACACTGAAGCTTTCTTT	CASSYLGTVNTEAFF
TRBV28	-	TRBD2	TRBJ2-7	TGTGCCAGCAATGCACCGGGGGGGTACTACGAGCAGTACTTC	CASNAPGGYYEQYF
TRBV30	-	-	TRBJ1-3	TGTGCCTGGAGTGTACTAGGCAGGGGTCGATACTCTGGAAACACCATATATTTT	CAWSVLGRGRYSGNTIYF
TRBV5-1	-	-	TRBJ2-5	TGCGCCAGCTCAACCATACCACAAGAGACCCAGTACTTC	CASSTIPQETQYF
TRBV6-1	-	-	TRBJ2-5	TGTGCCAGCAGTGGGCAGGGGAGAGAGACCCAGTACTTC	CASSGQGRETQYF
TRBV11-2	-	-	TRBJ1-6	TGTGCCAGCAACTACCTCCCCGATTCACCCCTCCACTTT	CASNYLPDSPLHF
TRBV5-1	-	-	TRBJ2-7	TGCGCCAGCAGCTTGGTGAGCACAGACCCTCCCCGGGAGCAGTACTTC	CASSLVSTDPPREQYF
TRBV27	-	-	TRBJ2-3	TGTGCCAGCAGCCTGATCGGGGGTGACACAGATACGCAGTATTTT	CASSLIGGDTDTQYF
TRBV7-2	once	-	TRBJ2-2	TGTGCCAGCAGCCCAGGGGCGGGAGTGGCCGGGGAGCTGTTTTTT	CASSPGAGVAGELFF
TRBV28	-	-	TRBJ1-3	TGTGCCAGCAGTCCCTCCCGGGTCCGAAACACCATATATTTT	CASSPSRVRNTIYF
TRBV6-6	-	-	TRBJ2-1	TGTGCCAGCAACCACCCTGGACGCCTCGCAGAGCAGTTCTTC	CASNHPGRLAEQFF
TRBV6-5	-	-	TRBJ2-1	TGTGCCAGCCGGCCGGGATACCAACGTGAGCAGTTCTTC	CASRPGYQREQFF
TRBV28	-	-	TRBJ2-1	TGTGCCAACGGAGGTATGCCCTACAATGAGCAGTTCTTC	CANGGMPYNEQFF
TRBV11-2	-	TRBD1	TRBJ2-7	TGTGCCAGCAGCCCAGTCCCAGGGGGCTCCTACGAGCAGTACTTC	CASSPVPGGSYEQYF
TRBV27	few	-	TRBJ1-5	TGTGCCAGCAGTGTCAGTAGCAATCAGCCCCAGCATTTT	CASSVSSNQPQHF
TRBV7-3	-	TRBD1	TRBJ1-1	TGTGCCAGCAGCCGGGGTGGGACAGGGGTGGTAATGAACACTGAAGCTTTCTTT	CASSRGGTGVVMNTEAFF
TRBV5-1	once	TRBD2	TRBJ2-2	TGCGCCAGCAGCTTGGATACTAGCGGGAGTGGGGAGCTGTTTTTT	CASSLDTSGSGELFF
TRBV7-9	-	-	TRBJ2-7	TGTGCCAGCAACTCCCCCCAGGGAGGGGGATCCTACGAGCAGTACTTC	CASNSPQGGGSYEQYF
TRBV6-6	-	TRBD2	TRBJ2-7	TGTGCCAGCAGGACTCGAAGCGGGAGCCCCGAGCAGTACTTC	CASRTRSGSPEQYF
TRBV12-5	-	TRBD2	TRBJ2-3	TGTGCTAGTGGTTCCTCGCGGGAGCCGGATACGCAGTATTTT	CASGSSREPDTQYF
TRBV9	-	TRBD1	TRBJ2-3	TGTGCCAGCAGCCGGGACAGGGCGGCAGATACGCAGTATTTT	CASSRDRAADTQYF
TRBV7-6	-	-	TRBJ2-3	TGTGCCAGCAGCTCTAGTGGGGGTGCAGATACGCAGTATTTT	CASSSSGGADTQYF
TRBV5-1	-	TRBD2	TRBJ2-1	TGCGCCAGTCAGACCGGGACTAGTGAGGGCAATGAGCAGTTCTTC	CASQTGTSEGNEQFF
TRBV9	-	-	TRBJ2-3	TGTGCCAGCAGCGTAGGTCCGAAAGAAACAGATACGCAGTATTTT	CASSVGPKETDTQYF
TRBV27	-	TRBD1	TRBJ2-1	TGTGCCAGCAGTTTATCCGGGGACAGGACTTTTGGGGACAATGAGCAGTTCTTC	CASSLSGDRTFGDNEQFF
TRBV6-1	-	-	TRBJ2-7	TGTGCCAGCAGTGAATTCCGGGGTCACAGCGAGCAGTACTTC	CASSEFRGHSEQYF
TRBV30	-	TRBD1	TRBJ2-7	TGTGCCTGGAGTAGGACAGGGGGCTCCTACGAGCAGTACTTC	CAWSRTGGSYEQYF
TRBV4-1	-	-	TRBJ1-4	TGCGCCAGCAGGGACCCAGGGGCAACTAATGAAAAACTGTTTTTT	CASRDPGATNEKLFF
TRBV10-3	-	TRBD1	TRBJ1-1	TGTGCCATCAGTCGGACAGGGTTGAGCACTGAAGCTTTCTTT	CAISRTGLSTEAFF
TRBV30	once	-	TRBJ1-2	TGTGCCTGGACCCCGGGGGGGGACGTTGGCTACACCTTC	CAWTPGGDVGYTF
TRBV5-1	once	-	TRBJ1-4	TGCGCCAGCCGCTACGGGACAACTAATGAAAAACTGTTTTTT	CASRYGTTNEKLFF
TRBV6-4	once	-	TRBJ2-2	TGTGCCAGCAGGGCTGACAAGTCCGGGGAGCTGTTTTTT	CASRADKSGELFF
TRBV19	-	-	TRBJ1-2	TGTGCCGTAAGGCGAGGGGAAGGCTACACCTTC	CAVRRGEGYTF
TRBV4-3	-	TRBD2	TRBJ2-1	TGCGCCAGCAGCCAAGATAAGCGATTAGCGGGAGCAACTGAGCAGTTCTTC	CASSQDKRLAGATEQFF
TRBV9	-	TRBD2	TRBJ2-5	TGTGCCAGCAGCACCCGACTAGCGGGAGTAGAGACCCAGTACTTC	CASSTRLAGVETQYF
TRBV11-3	-	-	TRBJ2-3	TGTGCCAGCAGCTTAGAGAGAGATACGCAGTATTTT	CASSLERDTQYF
TRBV19	-	-	TRBJ1-2	TGTGCCAGTAGTATAGATGCGGGGATTCCCAGCTATGGCTACACCTTC	CASSIDAGIPSYGYTF
TRBV5-4	-	TRBD1	TRBJ1-5	TGTGCCAGCAGCGCCGGGACAGGGGTTCAGCCCCAGCATTTT	CASSAGTGVQPQHF
TRBV7-9	-	TRBD1	TRBJ1-3	TGTGCCAGCAGCACCTCCGGGACAGGGTATGGAAACACCATATATTTT	CASSTSGTGYGNTIYF
TRBV5-1	few	-	TRBJ2-7	TGCGCCAGCAGCTTGTGGGGGGCCCACGAGCAGTACTTC	CASSLWGAHEQYF
TRBV25-1	-	-	TRBJ1-2	TGTGCCAGCAGAACAGAAGGGGGATATGGCTACACCTTC	CASRTEGGYGYTF